Listed here are 21 T cell receptor beta chains from one sample, sequenced in a study of memory B cells and T cells in multiple sclerosis. Stimulus-free culture yielded autoproliferating CFSE-dim and non-proliferating CFSE-high T cells, each sequenced separately. Replicate wells were pooled after less than eight days of stimulus-free culture of 45 million to 50 million CFSE-labeled PBMCs. These receptors' targets are unknown. Assay used: immunoSEQ multiplex PCR; TCRdb lists only in-frame clones, some missing. The sample carries under 50,000 clones, about 80% recorded once. The sample was PBMCs from blood kept in culture. These receptors originate from a human donor with multiple sclerosis.

The V gene is TRBV5-5, the J gene TRBJ2-7; 8 nucleotides agree with TRBD2. Germline trimming cut 4 bases from V and 6 bases from J; bases unmatched to any gene: 15. The CDR3 is 16 residues long. The germline CDR1 and CDR2 sequences are SGHKS and YYEKEE (reference sequence). The CDR3 loop reads CASSPDPGTGGREQYF. In nucleotides, the CDR3 is TGTGCCAGCAGCCCCGACCCCGGTACGGGGGGGCGCGAGCAGTACTTC.

This clone was counted once. The genes are TRBV11-2 and TRBJ1-2; D might be TRBD1 (6 bases). The V gene's germline CDR1 is SGHAT and CDR2 FQNNGV. This CDR3 comprises 17 residues. Trimming left V 3 bases short and J 6 bases short, with 23 bases between. The DNA for the CDR3 is TGTGCCAGCAGCTTCCCTCCCTGGCGGGGGTCAGGGGATGGCTACACCTTC. It translates to CASSFPPWRGSGDGYTF.

The chain employs TRBV5-1 and TRBJ1-2; D gene unclear. The ends were cut back, 7 bases at V and 4 bases at J, with 17 bases in the middle. CDR1 is SGHRS, CDR2 YFSETQ, per germline. The CDR3 runs 14 residues. The CDR3 loop is CASRRAEGAYGYTF. DNA for the CDR3: TGCGCCAGCCGTCGGGCGGAAGGCGCCTATGGCTACACCTTC.

The chain links TRBV5-1 to TRBJ2-6, with D possibly matching TRBD1 (6 bases). Trimming took 1 base from V and 4 from J, leaving 6 bases between them. This CDR3 is built from 14 residues. Germline assignment: CDR1 SGHRS and CDR2 YFSETQ. The CDR3 DNA reads TGCGCCAGCAGCTTGACAGGGGGGGCCAACGTCCTGACTTTC. It codes for CASSLTGGANVLTF.

The chain uses TRBV7-9 and TRBJ2-2; D may correspond to TRBD1 or TRBD2 (6 bases each). Between the trimmed V and J ends, which lost 4 bases and 3 bases, there was a span of 15 bases. In germline, CDR1 is SEHNR, CDR2 FQNEAQ (reference sequence). The CDR3 totals 16 residues. CDR3 in DNA: TGTGCCAGCAGCTCTCCGACAGGAGGGGACACCGGGGAGCTGTTTTTT. It specifies CASSSPTGGDTGELFF.

This clone was seen a handful of times. Other nucleotide sequences from this sample produce the same CDR3. V gene TRBV7-9 combines with J gene TRBJ1-2; no firm D call. The V gene lost 1 base and the J gene lost 7 bases, with 22 bases spanning the gap. The CDR3 consists of 17 residues. Per the germline V gene, CDR1 is SEHNR and CDR2 is FQNEAQ (reference sequence). Written as DNA, the CDR3 is TGTGCCAGCAGCTTAGTAGGACCTGTTACTCTCGGTAGTGGCTACACCTTC. Translation gives CASSLVGPVTLGSGYTF.

V gene TRBV4-3 combines with J gene TRBJ1-1; D is unresolved. Germline values: CDR1 LGHNA, CDR2 YSLEER. The V and J ends lost 5 bases and 3 bases respectively, with 7 bases between them. The CDR3 totals 12 residues. The CDR3 sequence is CASSYGHTEAFF. The CDR3 DNA reads TGCGCCAGCAGCTACGGACACACTGAAGCTTTCTTT.

V and J are TRBV19 and TRBJ1-2; possibly TRBD1 for D (5 bases). The V end lost 3 bases, the J end lost 4 bases, and 12 bases lay between the germline ends. This CDR3 contains 14 residues. CDR1 and CDR2 from the germline V gene are LNHDA and SQIVND (reference sequence). The CDR3 region has the DNA TGTGCCAGTAGTATTGCAGGGCTCTCCTATGGCTACACCTTC. Translation: CASSIAGLSYGYTF.

V is TRBV6-6 and J is TRBJ2-2; 11 bases are shared with TRBD1. The CDR3 loop spans 15 amino acids. The germline V gene has CDR1 MNHNY and CDR2 SVGAGI (reference sequence). With 5 bases clipped from V and 2 bases from J, the junction kept 1 base outside the gene matches. In DNA form, the CDR3 reads TGTGCCAGCAGTCGGACAGGGGGCAACACCGGGGAGCTGTTTTTT. It codes for CASSRTGGNTGELFF.

The genes are TRBV30 and TRBJ2-7, with TRBD2 as a possible D gene (5 bases). Between the trimmed V and J ends, which lost 5 bases and 0 bases, there was a span of 14 bases. CDR1 and CDR2 from the germline V gene are GTSNPN and SVGIG (reference sequence). CDR3 length: 14 residues. CDR3 region: CAWARGLSSYEQYF. The CDR3 DNA is TGTGCCTGGGCCCGAGGGTTGAGCTCCTACGAGCAGTACTTC.

In this sample, this clone turned up once. This chain connects TRBV10-3 to TRBJ2-7, with 7 positions matching TRBD2. The CDR3 has 13 amino acids. Germline values: CDR1 ENHRY, CDR2 SYGVKD. Losses at the gene ends were 3 bases for V and 3 bases for J; bases not matched to a gene: 2. This CDR3 is CAISDRGDYEQYF. The CDR3 nucleotides are TGTGCCATCAGTGATCGGGGGGACTACGAGCAGTACTTC.

A few counts support this clone. The J gene is TRBJ2-7, the V gene TRBV7-9; 8 bases are shared with TRBD2. Germline lookup yields CDR1 SEHNR and CDR2 FQNEAQ (reference sequence). Trimming at V came to 1 base and at J to 3 bases, leaving 11 bases not matched to a gene. CDR3 length: 17 amino acids. CDR3 DNA: TGTGCCAGCAGCTTAGACGGGATGACTAGCGTATACTACGAGCAGTACTTC. Amino acid sequence: CASSLDGMTSVYYEQYF.

This chain links TRBV19 with TRBJ1-2, with 8 bases that match TRBD1. The CDR3 sequence is 15 residues long. The germline V gene encodes CDR1 LNHDA and CDR2 SQIVND (reference sequence). V shed 5 bases, J shed 8 bases, and the junction held 13 bases outside the gene matches. The CDR3 coding sequence is TGTGCCAGTAGTTCCCCGGACAGGGTCGTCAAGGGCTACACCTTC. It yields the protein CASSSPDRVVKGYTF.

This clone was recorded only once. The chain links TRBV5-1 to TRBJ2-5, with a tentative D call TRBD2 (7 bases). There are 14 residues in the CDR3. The V and J ends lost 4 bases and 5 bases respectively, with 15 bases between them. Germline values: CDR1 SGHRS, CDR2 YFSETQ. CDR3 nucleotide sequence: TGCGCCAGCAGCGGGGGGGCTGCCCAGGAGACCCAGTACTTC. Protein product: CASSGGAAQETQYF.

The rearrangement links TRBV10-3 to TRBJ1-1; no firm D call. This CDR3 is built from 12 residues. V lost 4 bases, J lost 1 base, and 4 bases lay in between. Germline-derived CDR1 and CDR2 are ENHRY and SYGVKD. CDR3 protein: CAISARNTEAFF. In DNA, the CDR3 is TGTGCCATCAGTGCTCGGAACACTGAAGCTTTCTTT.

This clone came up a few times. The rearrangement uses TRBV6-7 and TRBJ1-3, with TRBD1 identical over 7 bases. TRBV6-7 is noted as an ORF with a role that remains uncertain. This CDR3 comprises 17 residues. The V segment lost 8 bases and the J segment 0 bases; nucleotides outside the gene matches: 13. As DNA, the CDR3 is TGTGCCAGCCCGACAGGGAGTTGGGGGCTCTCTGGAAACACCATATATTTT. Translation gives CASPTGSWGLSGNTIYF.

This sequence joins TRBV27 and TRBJ2-7; perhaps TRBD1 as D (6 bases). V lost 6 bases and J lost 6, with 12 bases in between. The CDR3 totals 12 residues. Germline V lookup: CDR1 MNHEY, CDR2 SMNVEV (reference sequence). The CDR3 spells CASSLQGAEQYF. The CDR3 nucleotides read TGTGCCAGCAGCTTACAGGGCGCCGAGCAGTACTTC.

CDR3 sequence: CASSMGLAGGHEQFF. CDR3 coding DNA: TGTGCCAGTAGTATGGGACTAGCGGGGGGCCATGAGCAGTTCTTC. V and J are TRBV19 and TRBJ2-1, with 15 positions matching TRBD2. V dropped 3 bases and J dropped 8; count of bases not matched to a gene: 2. The CDR3 extends over 15 amino acids. Germline V gene lookup returns CDR1 LNHDA and CDR2 SQIVND (reference sequence).

The gene calls are TRBV11-2 and TRBJ1-1; D remains unclear. CDR1 is SGHAT and CDR2 is FQNNGV in the germline V gene. The CDR3 totals 13 residues. Between the trimmed V and J ends, which lost 5 bases and 4 bases, there was a span of 11 bases. CDR3 DNA sequence: TGTGCCAGCAGCCCCTCCCGCGGCACTGAAGCTTTCTTT. Translated, it gives CASSPSRGTEAFF.

The chain has TRBV6-6 and TRBJ1-6; D not certain. This CDR3 has 16 amino acids. The V gene's germline CDR1 is MNHNY and CDR2 SVGAGI (reference sequence). V was shortened by 0 bases and J by 5 bases, with 11 bases between the two germline ends. DNA of the CDR3: TGTGCCAGCAGTTACTCGTGGACTGAGAATAATTCACCCCTCCACTTT. Translating it yields CASSYSWTENNSPLHF.

This clone was counted a few times. The rearrangement joins TRBV2 to TRBJ2-2; tentative D call: TRBD1 (6 bases). V lost 5 bases, J lost 4 bases, and 14 bases lay in between. The CDR3 sequence is 15 residues long. Germline V gene data show CDR1 as SNHLY and CDR2 as FYNNEI. CDR3 region: CASSPYKTGTGELFF. The CDR3 coding sequence is TGTGCCAGCAGTCCCTATAAGACAGGCACCGGGGAGCTGTTTTTT.